This passage covers 3 T cell receptor beta chains from one sample sequenced in a study of metastatic and nonmetastatic thyroid tumors. Each patient went into thyroid surgery without having received any treatment. MiXCR was used by TCRdb to re-call the PCR reads. The sample records 45,000 to 65,000 clones, approximately 17% being singletons. Sequencing was done on a sample of blood. The receptors here all came from a female donor with papillary thyroid cancer or a benign thyroid nodule (not recorded which). Some clones in this sample may be carry-over from other donors' samples.

This clone showed up many times. The chain links TRBV20-1 to TRBJ1-5, with TRBD1 identical over 8 bases. The V and J ends lost 1 base and 15 bases, in that order; junction bases with no gene match: 20. The germline V gene encodes CDR1 DFQATT and CDR2 SNEGSKA (reference sequence). This CDR3 spans 16 amino acids. The CDR3 loop is CSARASGQGLETIRHF. The CDR3 DNA is TGCAGTGCTAGAGCCTCCGGACAGGGTTTGGAAACGATTCGGCATTTT.

This clone was picked up many times. The rearrangement links TRBV24-1 to TRBJ2-5; the D call may be TRBD1 or TRBD2 (6 bases each). The CDR3 totals 16 residues. V was pared by 4 bases and J by 5 bases, with 19 bases between. CDR1 is KGHDR, CDR2 SFDVKD, per germline. CDR3 in amino acids: CATSDPSAGEVETQYF. The CDR3 nucleotides read TGTGCCACCAGTGACCCGTCGGCAGGGGAGGTGGAGACCCAGTACTTC.

This clone was seen at least ten times. The rearrangement uses TRBV6-1 and TRBJ1-5; possibly TRBD1 for D (6 bases). Trimming took 4 bases from V and 0 from J, leaving 22 bases between them. From germline, CDR1 is MNHNS and CDR2 SASEGT. The CDR3 spans 19 residues. CDR3 DNA sequence: TGTGCCAGCAGTGTGTTAAACGGACAGCCGATCCTTAGCAATCAGCCCCAGCATTTT. Protein: CASSVLNGQPILSNQPQHF.